This is a list of T cell receptor beta chains from one sample in a study of glioma-infiltrating T cells after dendritic cell vaccination. The repertoire was sequenced with immunoSEQ multiplex PCR; TCRdb's copy has only in-frame clones and lacks some. The sample has approximately 85,000 clones; less than 85% are singletons. Here the sequenced sample was blood, taken after dendritic cell vaccination. These TCRs come from a human donor with glioblastoma. CDR3s include the opening cysteine and the closing phenylalanine or tryptophan. The D gene is left open where the match is weak.

d_gene	v_gene	j_gene	CDR3aa
TRBD1	TRBV7-9	TRBJ2-4	CASSSGTGGGIQYF
.	TRBV5-1	TRBJ2-3	CASSLVGSGADTQYF
.	TRBV29-1	TRBJ2-1	CSVRHYNEQFF
TRBD1	TRBV5-1	TRBJ2-4	CASSLKLATGNPNVNIQYF
.	TRBV7-6	TRBJ1-2	CASSSAGDYGYTF
TRBD1	TRBV28	TRBJ2-3	CASSSETGADPTQYF
.	TRBV29-1	TRBJ1-2	CSVVTGDYGYTF
.	TRBV9	TRBJ2-2	CASSPRGDTGELFF
.	TRBV5-1	TRBJ2-3	CASSLALFRRVATDTQYF
TRBD1	TRBV7-2	TRBJ1-1	CASSVRQGNTEAFF
.	TRBV6-5	TRBJ2-3	CASSYSKLRTDTQYF
.	TRBV27	TRBJ1-2	CASSPRNIQGGYTF
TRBD2	TRBV6-1	TRBJ2-3	CASSLRGITGTQYF
.	TRBV30	TRBJ2-7	CAWTQQGRPYEQYF
.	TRBV4-1	TRBJ2-3	CASSQGVTSGRPDTQYF
TRBD1	TRBV5-4	TRBJ2-7	CASSSGTGAYEQYF
TRBD1	TRBV7-6	TRBJ2-7	CASSLDVGQGFSEQYF
.	TRBV7-2	TRBJ1-4	CASSLVGGRGEKLFF
TRBD1	TRBV11-2	TRBJ1-1	CASSLRQGAYTEAFF
.	TRBV5-1	TRBJ2-1	CASSQDYFEQFF
.	TRBV18	TRBJ1-6	CASSPSTGGGSPLHF
TRBD2	TRBV10-3	TRBJ2-3	CATGGTSGRGDTQYF
TRBD2	TRBV25-1	TRBJ2-7	CASSETAGGRNEQYF
.	TRBV27	TRBJ1-6	CAIGRDNNSPLHF
TRBD2	TRBV5-4	TRBJ2-6	CASSLTSGAGANVLTF
.	TRBV23-1	TRBJ2-1	CATTGSTYNEQFF
.	TRBV19	TRBJ2-5	CASSIGPGLETQYF
TRBD2	TRBV5-4	TRBJ2-4	CASSVSGGRNIQYF
TRBD1	TRBV28	TRBJ2-1	CASSPPGQGVREQFF
TRBD1	TRBV4-3	TRBJ1-2	CASSPWDRENYGYTF
TRBD2	TRBV5-6	TRBJ2-3	CASTPGLAGVLWGDTQYF
.	TRBV7-9	TRBJ1-4	CASSFTGTPKGEKLFF
TRBD1	TRBV5-6	TRBJ2-3	CASSPGGQGFLGDTQYF
.	TRBV2	TRBJ1-1	CASSAAQANTEAFF
.	TRBV7-2	TRBJ2-7	CASSLLSGAYEQYF
TRBD1	TRBV5-5	TRBJ1-5	CASSLVGTGDSNQPQHF
.	TRBV9	TRBJ2-2	CASSAYSGELFF
TRBD2	TRBV7-9	TRBJ2-7	CASSLTSGSIYEQYF
.	TRBV4-3	TRBJ1-2	CASSQDRGDGYTF
.	TRBV19	TRBJ1-5	CASSIEAPYQPQHF
TRBD2	TRBV6-5	TRBJ2-7	CASSFSGGASYEQYF
.	TRBV11-2	TRBJ2-3	CASSLRADTQYF
.	TRBV9	TRBJ1-4	CASSVATSSNEKLFF
TRBD1	TRBV18	TRBJ1-2	CASSPPGTDLYGYTF
TRBD1	TRBV19	TRBJ1-1	CASSPPRRTGRFLNTEAFF
.	TRBV25-1	TRBJ1-4	CASSEYSPGELFF
TRBD1	TRBV6-5	TRBJ2-7	CASSYSRQGAREQYF